This T cell receptor beta chain was recovered during a study of cytomegalovirus exposure and HLA in healthy donors. Germline CDR1 SNHLY, CDR2 FYNNEI. V was cut by 8 bases and J by 1 base, with 6 bases left in between. This CDR3 is 12 amino acids long. Nominally healthy donors provided the samples, though records likely missed some immune exposures. The study, taken as a whole, reports: Within an earlier analysis, most TCR beta V segments proved productive either about 90% or about 30% of the time.

With 60 Vbeta and 13 Jbeta primers, the PCR was carried out. Sequencing was performed with immunoSEQ multiplex PCR; in TCRdb, only in-frame clones are kept and a portion is missing. The sample carries approximately 150,000 clones, around 75% recorded once. This clone was counted only a few times. Its antigen remains unidentified. Other DNA sequences in this specimen translate into the identical CDR3. The receptor was derived from a man younger than 35 in good health and CMV-seropositive. V usage is TRBV2 and J usage is TRBJ1-3; D not certain. The source material was PBMCs. The CDR3 sequence: CASSGSGNTIYF. In DNA form, the CDR3 reads TGTGCCAGCTCGGGGTCTGGAAACACCATATATTTT. Complete variable domain (other parts from reference TRBV2 and TRBJ1-3): EPEVTQTPSHQVTQMGQEVILRCVPISNHLYFYWYRQILGQKVEFLVSFYNNEISEKSEIFDDQFSVERPDGSNFTLKIRSTKLEDSAMYFCASSGSGNTIYFGEGSWLTVV.